This T cell receptor beta chain was sequenced in a study of T cells in pancreatic ductal adenocarcinoma. Germline CDR1 and CDR2: SGHNT and YYREEE (reference sequence). This CDR3 contains 15 residues. Trimming took 1 base from V and 4 from J; bases not matched to a gene: 3. The repertoire was sequenced with immunoSEQ multiplex PCR; TCRdb's copy has only in-frame clones and lacks some. Among over 85,000 clones listed, over 90% were seen once. With respect to this clone: Its antigen is currently unknown.

Study-wide results and limits: Tumor and blood clonality did not differ significantly, about 0.1 versus 0.065.

The selected patients with pancreatic ductal adenocarcinoma had surgery but no neoadjuvant therapy. Sequencing used PBMCs. The gene calls are TRBV5-4 and TRBJ2-1; 9 bases match TRBD1. The TCR comes from a human donor with pancreatic ductal adenocarcinoma. The CDR3 protein is CASSLTGQGYNEQFF. In DNA, the CDR3 is TGTGCCAGCAGCTTGACGGGACAGGGATACAATGAGCAGTTCTTC.